The next 26 T cell receptor beta chains were all read from a single sample in a study of blood T cell repertoires in COVID-19. Libraries were prepared by immunoSEQ multiplex PCR; TCRdb keeps only in-frame clonotypes and omits some of them. The sample lists about 89,000 clones, about 91% occurring once. Input material: peripheral blood. The receptors shown here come from a man aged 55 to 69 with acute or convalescent COVID-19.

J is TRBJ2-2 and V is TRBV4-1; TRBD2 might be the D (6 bases). The CDR3 spans 16 residues. Trimming removed 0 bases at V and 3 bases at J, with 11 bases between. Germline V gene data show CDR1 as MGHRA and CDR2 as YSYEKL. CDR3 amino acids: CASSQEMEGYTGELFF. The CDR3 region has the DNA TGCGCCAGCAGCCAAGAGATGGAGGGGTACACCGGGGAGCTGTTTTTT.

The V and J genes are TRBV5-1 and TRBJ1-2, with TRBD1 as a possible D gene (5 bases). Looked up from germline, CDR1 is SGHRS and CDR2 is YFSETQ. The CDR3 has 12 amino acids. V shed 4 bases and J shed 8 bases, with 12 bases lying between them. The DNA for the CDR3 is TGCGCCAGCAGCACCGGGACTGGCGGCTACACCTTC. It yields the protein CASSTGTGGYTF.

The V and J genes are TRBV5-1 and TRBJ2-5; TRBD1 might be the D (6 bases). CDR1 is SGHRS, CDR2 YFSETQ, per germline. CDR3 length: 14 amino acids. Trimming cost V 4 bases and J 5 bases, with 15 bases left between them. CDR3 sequence (DNA): TGCGCCAGCAGCCTAGAGACAGGTTCTGAGACCCAGTACTTC. Its translation is CASSLETGSETQYF.

V gene TRBV5-1 combines with J gene TRBJ2-1; D is perhaps TRBD2 (6 bases). The length of the CDR3 is 16 residues. Germline V gives CDR1 SGHRS, CDR2 YFSETQ. V was trimmed by 0 bases and J by 4 bases, leaving 14 bases between them. The CDR3 sequence is CASSLAGGNEYNEQFF. DNA for the CDR3: TGCGCCAGCAGCTTGGCCGGAGGGAATGAGTACAATGAGCAGTTCTTC.

The CDR3 reads CASSLAGSQETQYF. The CDR3 DNA sequence: TGCGCCAGCAGCTTGGCCGGGAGCCAAGAGACCCAGTACTTC. V and J are TRBV5-1 and TRBJ2-5; the D gene is possibly TRBD2 (6 bases). The CDR3 runs to 14 residues. V lost 0 bases and J 1 base, leaving 7 bases between the germline ends. The germline V gene encodes CDR1 SGHRS and CDR2 YFSETQ.

The chain links TRBV5-8 to TRBJ1-5, with D tentatively TRBD1 (6 bases). V lost 3 bases and J lost 1, with 11 bases in between. The CDR3 length is 15 residues. In germline, CDR1 is SGHTS, CDR2 YDEGEE. CDR3 in amino acids: CASSYLGQSNQPQHF. The CDR3 region has the DNA TGTGCCAGCAGCTATCTCGGACAGAGCAATCAGCCCCAGCATTTT.

The count of this clone is one. The chain joins TRBV6-1 to TRBJ2-7; unclear D gene. The germline gives CDR1 MNHNS, CDR2 SASEGT. CDR3 size: 15 residues. V shed 0 bases and J shed 3 bases, with 12 bases lying between them. The chain's CDR3 is CASSEAPGAIYEQYF. The CDR3 coding sequence is TGTGCCAGCAGTGAAGCCCCCGGAGCCATCTACGAGCAGTACTTC.

The chain couples TRBV7-9 to TRBJ1-1; a possible D gene is TRBD1 (6 bases). Germline lookup yields CDR1 SEHNR and CDR2 FQNEAQ (reference sequence). With 1 base removed from V and 1 base from J, the gap between germline ends came to 10 bases. The CDR3 is 15 amino acids. The CDR3 coding sequence is TGTGCCAGCAGCTTAGGTGAGGGGGAGAACACTGAAGCTTTCTTT. Its translation: CASSLGEGENTEAFF.

This chain uses TRBV5-1 with TRBJ2-7; perhaps TRBD2 as D (6 bases). The CDR3 has 14 residues. The V end was cut by 0 bases, the J end by 1 base, with 8 bases between. CDR1 is SGHRS and CDR2 is YFSETQ in the germline V gene. The chain's CDR3 is CASSLVGGSYEQYF. CDR3 coding DNA: TGCGCCAGCAGCTTGGTGGGGGGATCCTACGAGCAGTACTTC.

On this clone itself: One junction end disagrees with the germline gene, perhaps due to a read error. The gene calls are TRBV6-5 and TRBJ2-1; 8 nucleotides align to TRBD1. Per the germline V gene, CDR1 is MNHEY and CDR2 is SVGAGI. This CDR3 is 15 amino acids long. CDR3 sequence (DNA): TGTGCCAGCTTCAGAGCAGGGGGCTCCCACAATGAGCAGTTCTTC. Translation: CASFRAGGSHNEQFF.

DNA of the CDR3: TGTGCCAGCAGCGCTATTCGGGACACTGAAGCTTTCTTT. Translating gives CASSAIRDTEAFF. The chain carries TRBV7-2 and TRBJ1-1; no definite D call. Trimming took 5 bases from V and 3 from J, leaving 10 bases between them. The CDR3 length is 13 residues. Germline CDR1 is SGHTA and CDR2 is FQGNSA.

The gene calls are TRBV5-1 and TRBJ2-1; the D is unclear. Trimming left V 3 bases short and J 6 bases short, with 16 bases between. Germline V lookup: CDR1 SGHRS, CDR2 YFSETQ. CDR3 length equals 15 residues. The CDR3 loop reads CASSSPGSPGNEQFF. CDR3 DNA: TGCGCCAGCAGCTCTCCGGGTTCCCCGGGCAATGAGCAGTTCTTC. The entire variable domain, with the rest obtained from reference TRBV5-1 and TRBJ2-1, is as follows: KAGVTQTPRYLIKTRGQQVTLSCSPISGHRSVSWYQQTPGQGLQFLFEYFSETQRNKGNFPGRFSGRQFSNSRSEMNVSTLELGDSALYLCASSSPGSPGNEQFFGPGTRLTVL.

The V call is TRBV6-6, the J call TRBJ2-6; a weak D match, TRBD2 (6 bases). With 6 bases removed from V and 1 base from J, the gap between germline ends came to 10 bases. Germline loops: CDR1 MNHNY, CDR2 SVGAGI (reference sequence). The CDR3 length is 15 residues. CDR3 nucleotides: TGTGCCAGCAGGGGAGGAGGATCTGGGGCCAACGTCCTGACTTTC. This codes for CASRGGGSGANVLTF.

This rearrangement joins TRBV10-3 to TRBJ1-6, with D hard to call. This CDR3 has 15 amino acids. V lost 0 bases to trimming and J lost 7 bases, with 10 bases between them. CDR1 ENHRY and CDR2 SYGVKD come from the germline V gene. The chain's CDR3 is CAISESGGRNSPLHF. For the CDR3, the DNA is TGTGCCATCAGTGAGTCTGGAGGTCGCAATTCACCCCTCCACTTT.

V gene TRBV28 combines with J gene TRBJ2-7, with 9 bases lining up with TRBD2. The CDR3 spans 16 residues. V shed 8 bases and J 5 bases; nucleotides not matched to a gene: 16. Germline V CDR1 and CDR2: MDHEN, SYDVKM. The CDR3: CASYLAGFSGINEQYF. In DNA form, the CDR3 reads TGTGCCAGCTACCTAGCGGGATTTTCGGGGATCAACGAGCAGTACTTC.

The CDR3 coding sequence is TGTGCCAGCACACTAGCGGGAGCCGAGACCCAGTACTTC. This codes for CASTLAGAETQYF. The chain combines TRBV7-9 with TRBJ2-5; the match to TRBD2 covers 11 bases. This CDR3 contains 13 residues. The V and J ends lost 7 bases and 5 bases, in that order; junction bases with no gene match: 3. The germline V gene encodes CDR1 SEHNR and CDR2 FQNEAQ (reference sequence). Full variable domain (remainder filled in from reference TRBV7-9 and TRBJ2-5): DTGVSQNPRHKITKRGQNVTFRCDPISEHNRLYWYRQTLGQGPEFLTYFQNEAQLEKSRLLSDRFSAERPKGSFSTLEIQRTEQGDSAMYLCASTLAGAETQYFGPGTRLLVL.

J is TRBJ2-7 and V is TRBV14; D gene ambiguous. The CDR3 has 15 residues. Germline V gives CDR1 SGHDN, CDR2 FVKESK. Deletions cut 0 bases from V and 5 bases from J, with 14 bases between. The chain's CDR3 is CASSQDRWPNDEQYF. DNA for the CDR3: TGTGCCAGCAGCCAAGATCGATGGCCGAACGACGAGCAGTACTTC. The entire variable domain, with the rest obtained from reference TRBV14 and TRBJ2-7, is as follows: EAGVTQFPSHSVIEKGQTVTLRCDPISGHDNLYWYRRVMGKEIKFLLHFVKESKQDESGMPNNRFLAERTGGTYSTLKVQPAELEDSGVYFCASSQDRWPNDEQYFGPGTRLTVT.

V gene TRBV7-8 combines with J gene TRBJ1-2, with 7 bases aligning to TRBD1. The CDR3 sequence is 17 residues long. The J segment lost 2 bases and the V segment lost 5 bases, leaving 14 bases of the junction unmatched. Germline V gives CDR1 SGHVS, CDR2 FQNEAQ. CDR3 loop: CASSPRPTSGQNYGYTF. The CDR3 DNA reads as TGTGCCAGCAGCCCCCGCCCCACGTCGGGACAGAACTATGGCTACACCTTC.

This clone was seen a single time. The rearrangement joins TRBV9 to TRBJ2-3; TRBD2 aligns across 9 bases. The V segment lost 0 bases and the J segment 2 bases; nucleotides outside the gene matches: 7. CDR3 length: 17 residues. The V gene's germline CDR1 is SGDLS and CDR2 YYNGEE. CDR3 in amino acids: CASSVDIAGALTDTQYF. The CDR3 bases are TGTGCCAGCAGCGTAGATATAGCGGGGGCGCTCACAGATACGCAGTATTTT.

The CDR3 region is CASSLPTVPGYTF. In DNA form, the CDR3 reads TGCGCCAGCAGCTTGCCTACAGTTCCGGGCTACACCTTC. The chain uses TRBV5-1 and TRBJ1-2; D is ambiguous. Germline V gene data show CDR1 as SGHRS and CDR2 as YFSETQ. This CDR3 contains 13 residues. The V and J ends lost 1 base and 8 bases respectively, with 12 bases between them.

The J gene is TRBJ1-4, the V gene TRBV27; D gene uncertain. This CDR3 contains 17 residues. V lost 3 bases and J lost 0, with 14 bases in between. The germline V gene encodes CDR1 MNHEY and CDR2 SMNVEV (reference sequence). The CDR3 protein is CASSFWPPGTTNEKLFF. CDR3 nucleotides: TGTGCCAGCAGTTTCTGGCCCCCGGGAACAACTAATGAAAAACTGTTTTTT.

This rearrangement joins TRBV5-6 to TRBJ1-1; 8 nucleotides match TRBD1. The trim removed 1 base at V and 0 bases at J, leaving 8 bases unmatched. CDR1 is SGHDT and CDR2 is YYEEEE in the germline V gene. This CDR3 has 17 amino acids. The CDR3 nucleotides are TGTGCCAGCAGCTTGTATTTGTGGGACAGGTTGAACACTGAAGCTTTCTTT. Amino acid sequence: CASSLYLWDRLNTEAFF.

The rearrangement uses TRBV2 and TRBJ1-2, with a possible D match to TRBD1 (5 bases). CDR3 length: 14 amino acids. Per the germline V gene, CDR1 is SNHLY and CDR2 is FYNNEI. Trimming pared 6 bases from V and 4 bases from J, leaving 15 bases between. CDR3 DNA sequence: TGTGCCAGCAGCGAGGAAGGACACGTCTATGGCTACACCTTC. It encodes CASSEEGHVYGYTF. Using reference TRBV2 and TRBJ1-2 for the parts outside the CDR3, the full variable domain is EPEVTQTPSHQVTQMGQEVILRCVPISNHLYFYWYRQILGQKVEFLVSFYNNEISEKSEIFDDQFSVERPDGSNFTLKIRSTKLEDSAMYFCASSEEGHVYGYTFGSGTRLTVV.

The chain couples TRBV6-5 to TRBJ1-2, with TRBD1 matching 8 bases. CDR3 size: 13 residues. In germline, CDR1 is MNHEY, CDR2 SVGAGI. After removal of 4 bases from V and 7 bases from J, the junction contained 5 bases not matched to a gene. CDR3 residues: CASSSTGAGGYTF. CDR3 coding DNA: TGTGCCAGCAGTTCGACAGGGGCGGGTGGCTACACCTTC.

The V call is TRBV6-6, the J call TRBJ1-1, with 8 bases matching TRBD1. The length of the CDR3 is 14 residues. The junction had 11 bases not matched to a gene; V was cut back by 7 bases and J by 7 bases. Germline V gene sequence: CDR1 MNHNY, CDR2 SVGAGI (reference sequence). CDR3 loop: CASTPPGQAHEAFF. The CDR3 nucleotides read TGTGCCAGCACCCCACCGGGACAGGCTCATGAAGCTTTCTTT.

The chain recombines TRBV5-1 with TRBJ2-4; 9 bases fit TRBD2. The CDR3 contains 16 residues. Germline V gene sequence: CDR1 SGHRS, CDR2 YFSETQ. The junction had 3 bases not matched to a gene; V was cut back by 0 bases and J by 2 bases. Here the CDR3 DNA reads TGCGCCAGCAGCTTGGAGACTAGCGGAACCAAAAACATTCAGTACTTC. Its protein is CASSLETSGTKNIQYF.